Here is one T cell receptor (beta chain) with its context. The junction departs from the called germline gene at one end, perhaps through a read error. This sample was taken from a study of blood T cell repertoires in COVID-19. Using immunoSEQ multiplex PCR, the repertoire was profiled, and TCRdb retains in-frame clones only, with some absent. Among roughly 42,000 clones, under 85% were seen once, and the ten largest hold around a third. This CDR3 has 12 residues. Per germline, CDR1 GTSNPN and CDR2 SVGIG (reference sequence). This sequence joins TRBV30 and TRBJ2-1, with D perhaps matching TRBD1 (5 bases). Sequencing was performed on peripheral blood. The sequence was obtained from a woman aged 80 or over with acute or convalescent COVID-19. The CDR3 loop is CAWSVRGNMGLF. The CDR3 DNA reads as TGTGCCTGGAGTGTAAGGGGAAATATGGGGCTCTTC.